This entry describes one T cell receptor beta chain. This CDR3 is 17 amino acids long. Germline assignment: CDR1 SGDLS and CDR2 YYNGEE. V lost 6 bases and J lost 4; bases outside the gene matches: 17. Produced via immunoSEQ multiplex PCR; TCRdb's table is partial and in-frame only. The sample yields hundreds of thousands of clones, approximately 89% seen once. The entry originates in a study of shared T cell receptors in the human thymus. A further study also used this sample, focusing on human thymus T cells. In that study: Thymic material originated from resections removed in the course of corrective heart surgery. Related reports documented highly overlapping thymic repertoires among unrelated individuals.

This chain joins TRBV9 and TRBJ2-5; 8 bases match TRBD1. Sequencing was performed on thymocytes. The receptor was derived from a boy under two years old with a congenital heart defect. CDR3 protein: CASTAREAGGDSETQYF. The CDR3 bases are TGTGCCAGCACCGCCCGAGAGGCAGGGGGCGATTCAGAGACCCAGTACTTC.